The rows below give T cell receptor beta chains drawn from one sample of a study of patients and donors after allogeneic stem cell transplantation. TCRdb re-called the RT-PCR reads with MiXCR, one entry per CDR3 protein. Here the sample spans hundreds of thousands of distinct CDR3 sequences, about 38% being singletons. The sample taken for sequencing was blood, either unsorted or a sorted T cell fraction (not recorded which). The receptors derive from a human donor who was either an allogeneic HSCT recipient or a stem cell or donor lymphocyte infusion donor (not recorded which). It is not recorded whose cells these are; they may come from a transplant donor. Each CDR3 is given with its conserved first and last residue. Each record gives: V gene, J gene, clone size, D gene, CDR3 protein, CDR3 DNA. The D gene is left open where the match is weak. Clone size appears in some rows only: once, few, many, or a class for an expanded clone.

V: TRBV5-1; J: TRBJ2-3; size: once; D: -; CDR3: CASRSGLAGGQYF; DNA: TGCGCCAGCAGGAGTGGACTAGCAGGGGGTCAGTATTTT
V: TRBV3-1; J: TRBJ2-1; size: -; D: -; CDR3: CASSHVRSGQSNNEQFF; DNA: TGTGCCAGCAGCCATGTCAGATCCGGACAGTCTAACAATGAGCAGTTCTTC
V: TRBV12-3/TRBV12-4; J: TRBJ1-6; size: -; D: -; CDR3: CASGTENSPLHF; DNA: TGTGCCAGCGGGACGGAGAATTCACCCCTCCACTTT
V: TRBV12-3/TRBV12-4; J: TRBJ1-2; size: once; D: -; CDR3: CASTNDGLSNYGYTF; DNA: TGTGCCAGCACTAACGACGGCCTCTCTAACTATGGCTACACCTTC
V: TRBV20-1; J: TRBJ1-2; size: few; D: -; CDR3: CSRGRMNYGYTF; DNA: TGCAGCAGGGGCAGGATGAACTATGGCTACACCTTC
V: TRBV27; J: TRBJ1-6; size: -; D: -; CDR3: CASTWTFNNSPLHF; DNA: TGTGCCAGCACTTGGACGTTTAATAATTCACCCCTCCACTTT
V: TRBV28; J: TRBJ1-6; size: -; D: -; CDR3: CASKSQGKGYNSPLHF; DNA: TGTGCCAGCAAGTCGCAGGGGAAAGGGTATAATTCACCCCTCCACTTT
V: TRBV29-1; J: TRBJ2-3; size: -; D: -; CDR3: CSVTRADTQYF; DNA: TGCAGCGTCACGAGGGCAGATACGCAGTATTTT
V: TRBV12-3/TRBV12-4; J: TRBJ1-3; size: few; D: -; CDR3: CASSFGGGSGNTIYF; DNA: TGTGCCAGCAGTTTCGGGGGAGGCTCTGGAAACACCATATATTTT
V: TRBV7-3; J: TRBJ2-5; size: -; D: -; CDR3: CASSLISGETQYF; DNA: TGTGCCAGCAGCTTAATCTCGGGAGAGACCCAGTACTTC
V: TRBV20-1; J: TRBJ1-1; size: -; D: TRBD1; CDR3: CSARRWDSATEAFF; DNA: TGCAGTGCTAGAAGATGGGACAGCGCCACTGAAGCTTTCTTT
V: TRBV4-3; J: TRBJ1-4; size: -; D: -; CDR3: CASSQDYTTNEKLFF; DNA: TGCGCCAGCAGCCAAGATTATACAACTAATGAAAAACTGTTTTTT
V: TRBV11-2; J: TRBJ2-4; size: -; D: TRBD1; CDR3: CASSSEGGAQYF; DNA: TGTGCCAGCAGCTCCGAAGGGGGCGCTCAGTACTTC
V: TRBV7-2; J: TRBJ1-5; size: -; D: TRBD1; CDR3: CASSPDRDTQPQHF; DNA: TGTGCCAGCAGCCCAGACAGGGATACTCAGCCCCAGCATTTT
V: TRBV6-6; J: TRBJ2-7; size: once; D: -; CDR3: CASSPRRVYEQYF; DNA: TGTGCCAGCAGTCCCCGAAGGGTATACGAGCAGTACTTC
V: TRBV4-1; J: TRBJ1-6; size: -; D: -; CDR3: CASSQGIQGSSPLHF; DNA: TGCGCCAGCAGCCAAGGGATACAGGGCTCTTCACCCCTCCACTTT
V: TRBV5-1; J: TRBJ1-1; size: few; D: -; CDR3: CASTWAMGTEAFF; DNA: TGCGCCAGCACCTGGGCCATGGGGACTGAAGCTTTCTTT
V: TRBV12-3/TRBV12-4; J: TRBJ1-4; size: -; D: -; CDR3: CASSLGQSPPTNEKLFF; DNA: TGTGCCAGCAGTTTGGGGCAGTCGCCCCCAACTAATGAAAAACTGTTTTTT
V: TRBV11-2; J: TRBJ1-1; size: -; D: -; CDR3: CASSLIQSRTEAFF; DNA: TGTGCCAGCAGCTTAATCCAGAGCCGCACTGAAGCTTTCTTT
V: TRBV18; J: TRBJ1-3; size: few; D: -; CDR3: CASSPSRTLSGNTIYF; DNA: TGTGCCAGCTCACCATCTAGGACACTCTCTGGAAACACCATATATTTT
V: TRBV20-1; J: TRBJ1-2; size: few; D: -; CDR3: CSAREGGAGYGYTF; DNA: TGCAGTGCTAGAGAAGGAGGGGCGGGCTATGGCTACACCTTC
V: TRBV12-3/TRBV12-4; J: TRBJ1-5; size: -; D: TRBD1; CDR3: CASSRQGGQPQHF; DNA: TGTGCCAGCAGTCGACAGGGGGGTCAGCCCCAGCATTTT
V: TRBV4-2; J: TRBJ2-1; size: few; D: TRBD2; CDR3: CASSQDPLSGGVYNEQFF; DNA: TGTGCCAGCAGCCAAGACCCCCTTAGCGGGGGGGTATACAATGAGCAGTTCTTC
V: TRBV27; J: TRBJ2-7; size: -; D: TRBD1; CDR3: CASSSTHPGTGPYEQYF; DNA: TGTGCCAGCAGTTCGACGCACCCTGGGACAGGGCCCTACGAGCAGTACTTC
V: TRBV28; J: TRBJ1-2; size: -; D: -; CDR3: CASSLPANYGYTF; DNA: TGTGCCAGCAGTTTGCCTGCTAACTATGGCTACACCTTC
V: TRBV9; J: TRBJ2-5; size: few; D: -; CDR3: CASSVVGRGIETQYF; DNA: TGTGCCAGCAGCGTAGTGGGAAGGGGAATAGAGACCCAGTACTTC
V: TRBV15; J: TRBJ2-7; size: -; D: -; CDR3: CATSAGGEQYF; DNA: TGTGCCACCAGTGCAGGAGGCGAGCAGTACTTC
V: TRBV5-6; J: TRBJ2-5; size: few; D: TRBD1; CDR3: CASSLRGTGRTVETQYF; DNA: TGTGCCAGCAGCCTAAGAGGGACAGGGAGGACGGTAGAGACCCAGTACTTC
V: TRBV7-9; J: TRBJ1-2; size: -; D: TRBD1; CDR3: CASSATGGVGYGYTF; DNA: TGTGCCAGCAGCGCCACAGGGGGGGTAGGCTATGGCTACACCTTC
V: TRBV10-3; J: TRBJ2-7; size: many; D: -; CDR3: CATGQNNYEQYF; DNA: TGTGCCACTGGACAGAACAACTACGAGCAGTACTTC
V: TRBV18; J: TRBJ1-5; size: -; D: -; CDR3: CASSPGEYQPQHF; DNA: TGTGCCAGCTCACCAGGGGAGTACCAGCCCCAGCATTTT
V: TRBV4-3; J: TRBJ1-3; size: few; D: -; CDR3: CASSQDRGSSPGNTIYF; DNA: TGCGCCAGCAGCCAAGATCGAGGCAGTTCCCCTGGAAACACCATATATTTT
V: TRBV5-1; J: TRBJ1-6; size: -; D: -; CDR3: CASSLGEAYNSPLHF; DNA: TGCGCCAGCAGCTTGGGAGAGGCGTATAATTCACCCCTCCACTTT
V: TRBV10-3; J: TRBJ2-1; size: -; D: TRBD2; CDR3: CAILAGTSGTSSYNEQFF; DNA: TGTGCCATCCTCGCCGGGACTAGCGGGACGAGCTCCTACAATGAGCAGTTCTTC
V: TRBV29-1; J: TRBJ2-1; size: -; D: -; CDR3: CSVVPIYNEQFF; DNA: TGCAGCGTTGTTCCGATCTACAATGAGCAGTTCTTC
V: TRBV5-1; J: TRBJ1-1; size: few; D: -; CDR3: CASSSVVWGAEAFF; DNA: TGCGCCAGCAGCTCCGTAGTTTGGGGGGCTGAAGCTTTCTTT
V: TRBV19; J: TRBJ2-7; size: -; D: -; CDR3: CASSGPGTLGSYEQYF; DNA: TGTGCCAGTAGTGGCCCCGGGACCCTGGGCTCCTACGAGCAGTACTTC
V: TRBV7-3; J: TRBJ2-5; size: -; D: -; CDR3: CASSLSPGGETQYF; DNA: TGTGCCAGCAGCTTAAGTCCAGGAGGCGAGACCCAGTACTTC
V: TRBV12-3/TRBV12-4; J: TRBJ1-1; size: -; D: -; CDR3: CASSPQTGTTAAFF; DNA: TGTGCCAGCAGCCCGCAAACCGGGACCACCGCAGCTTTCTTT
V: TRBV20-1; J: TRBJ1-5; size: -; D: TRBD1; CDR3: CSARRQGGDQPQHF; DNA: TGCAGTGCTCGAAGACAGGGAGGCGATCAGCCCCAGCATTTT
V: TRBV6-1; J: TRBJ1-2; size: few; D: TRBD1; CDR3: CASRDRANYGYTF; DNA: TGTGCCAGCAGGGACAGGGCTAACTATGGCTACACCTTC
V: TRBV20-1; J: TRBJ2-7; size: -; D: TRBD2; CDR3: CSARGGGPHEQYF; DNA: TGCAGTGCTAGGGGCGGGGGACCGCACGAGCAGTACTTC
V: TRBV4-1; J: TRBJ1-3; size: -; D: -; CDR3: CASSQDQYRSSGNTIYF; DNA: TGCGCCAGCAGCCAAGATCAGTACAGGAGCTCTGGAAACACCATATATTTT
V: TRBV30; J: TRBJ2-7; size: -; D: -; CDR3: CAWRVTREQYF; DNA: TGTGCCTGGAGGGTTACCCGGGAGCAGTACTTC
V: TRBV6-6; J: TRBJ2-6; size: few; D: -; CDR3: CSSGSGANVLTF; DNA: TGTAGCAGTGGGTCTGGGGCCAACGTCCTGACTTTC
V: TRBV6-6; J: TRBJ1-5; size: few; D: -; CDR3: CASSPDGREYSNQPQHF; DNA: TGTGCCAGCAGCCCAGATGGCAGGGAATATAGCAATCAGCCCCAGCATTTT
V: TRBV29-1; J: TRBJ2-1; size: -; D: -; CDR3: CSVRGTLPLTEQFF; DNA: TGCAGCGTTAGGGGAACCCTCCCACTCACTGAGCAGTTCTTC
V: TRBV19; J: TRBJ2-2; size: -; D: -; CDR3: CASSISRTSGELFF; DNA: TGTGCCAGTAGTATATCCCGGACATCCGGGGAGCTGTTTTTT
V: TRBV2; J: TRBJ1-1; size: few; D: -; CDR3: CASKGLDTEAFF; DNA: TGTGCCAGCAAGGGGCTTGACACTGAAGCTTTCTTT
V: TRBV5-1; J: TRBJ1-2; size: few; D: TRBD1; CDR3: CASSLKDRASYGYTF; DNA: TGCGCCAGCAGCTTGAAGGACAGGGCTTCATATGGCTACACCTTC
V: TRBV3-1; J: TRBJ1-2; size: -; D: -; CDR3: CASSNALGTRGYTF; DNA: TGTGCCAGCAGCAACGCACTCGGGACACGAGGCTACACCTTC
V: TRBV28; J: TRBJ1-1; size: -; D: -; CDR3: CASNPSGVRMNTEAFF; DNA: TGTGCCAGCAACCCCTCAGGGGTCCGCATGAACACTGAAGCTTTCTTT